This T cell receptor (beta chain) was identified during a study of T cell responses to AZD1222 COVID-19 vaccine. Study-level points and caveats: Rises in breadth and depth of Spike-specific TCRs came after two AZD1222 doses. Only 6 or 7 individuals given AZD1222 were seropositive at baseline. Most donors were white British, females outnumbered males, and clonal diversity was possibly underestimated.

Assay used: immunoSEQ multiplex PCR; TCRdb lists only in-frame clones, some missing. The data contain about 120,000 clones, 85% to 90% of them seen just once; the ten biggest clones take up approximately 12%. Comment on this clone: The target antigen is unknown.

The CDR3 has 14 amino acids. The V segment lost 4 bases and the J segment 5 bases; nucleotides outside the gene matches: 6. Germline V CDR1 and CDR2: SGHRS, YFSETQ. The chain is built from TRBV5-1 and TRBJ2-3, with TRBD1 matching 8 bases. The sample was peripheral blood, taken on day 0 of AZD1222 vaccination. The TCR sequence derives from an adult in good health. The CDR3 DNA is TGCGCCAGCAGCACGGGACAGGAGGTAGATACGCAGTATTTT. It encodes CASSTGQEVDTQYF. The full variable domain, in which reference TRBV5-1 and TRBJ2-3 provide the parts outside the CDR3, is KAGVTQTPRYLIKTRGQQVTLSCSPISGHRSVSWYQQTPGQGLQFLFEYFSETQRNKGNFPGRFSGRQFSNSRSEMNVSTLELGDSALYLCASSTGQEVDTQYFGPGTRLTVL.